This TCR beta chain was recorded in a study of control samples from healthy donors and cancer patients. Clones were sequenced by immunoSEQ multiplex PCR, and TCRdb holds only the in-frame ones, with some missing. This sample has some 150,000 clones, with about 94% found just once. Germline lookup yields CDR1 SGDLS and CDR2 YYNGEE. Trimming stripped 4 bases from V and 3 bases from J, with 12 bases between. This CDR3 spans 14 amino acids. Source material: blood. The chain is built from TRBV9 and TRBJ2-3, with D uncertain. This sequence was found in a man aged 45 to 65 in good health. CDR3: CASSLELPTDTQYF. CDR3 bases: TGTGCCAGCAGCCTCGAGCTCCCTACAGATACGCAGTATTTT.